This entry is about one TCR beta chain. Its specificity is not known. This entry belongs to a study of beta chain features in type 1 diabetes. General study points: Compared to healthy donors, patients appeared to have naive, central memory and Treg TCRB repertoires that were more alike. These data did not resolve whether HLA type affects TCRB rearrangement. cDNA sequencing could over-represent cells with high TCR expression.

The V gene lost 0 bases and the J gene lost 1 base, with 12 bases spanning the gap. The length of the CDR3 is 16 residues. Germline CDR1 is SGHNT and CDR2 is YYREEE (reference sequence). Reverse transcription of all isolated RNA meant that expressed TCRB transcripts were sequenced. Libraries were prepared by immunoSEQ multiplex PCR; TCRdb keeps only in-frame clonotypes and omits some of them. The table records a few hundred thousand clones, roughly 30% of them present only once. The sequencing sample was made of central memory CD4+ T cells from blood. The receptor comes from a man aged 25-45 years in good health. V usage is TRBV5-4 and J usage is TRBJ2-3; D gene ambiguous. The CDR3 loop reads CASSLGQSRGTDTQYF. CDR3 bases: TGTGCCAGCAGCTTGGGGCAGAGCCGGGGCACAGATACGCAGTATTTT.